These 29 T cell receptor beta chains originate from one sample sequenced in a study of blood T cell repertoires in COVID-19. Only in-frame clones appear in the TCRdb table, and some are missing; sequencing was by immunoSEQ multiplex PCR. The table shows nearly 400,000 clones, with about nine tenths occurring only once. Sequencing used PBMCs or T cells enriched from blood (not recorded which). These receptors were taken from a woman aged 30 to 39 who had recovered from COVID-19.

The chain combines TRBV6-6 with TRBJ1-2; 8 bases are shared with TRBD1. J lost 4 bases, V lost 9 bases, and 4 bases had no gene match. The CDR3 covers 12 residues. CDR1 and CDR2 from the germline V gene are MNHNY and SVGAGI (reference sequence). The CDR3 DNA follows: TGTGCCAGTACGACAGGGGTCTATGGCTACACCTTC. Amino acid sequence: CASTTGVYGYTF.

The genes are TRBV5-4 and TRBJ2-1; 11 nucleotides agree with TRBD2. Trimming took 4 bases from V and 4 from J; bases not matched to a gene: 4. The V gene's germline CDR1 is SGHNT and CDR2 YYREEE (reference sequence). The CDR3 is 15 residues long. CDR3 loop: CASSGIAGGYNEQFF. The DNA for the CDR3 is TGTGCCAGCAGCGGTATAGCGGGAGGGTACAATGAGCAGTTCTTC.

The chain couples TRBV19 to TRBJ1-3; no clear D. The CDR3 has 15 amino acids. V lost 5 bases and J 2 bases, leaving 13 bases between the germline ends. The germline V gene encodes CDR1 LNHDA and CDR2 SQIVND (reference sequence). In nucleotides, the CDR3 is TGTGCCAGTAGTTGGGTAGAAGAGGCTGGAAACACCATATATTTT. This codes for CASSWVEEAGNTIYF.

The chain combines TRBV12-5 with TRBJ1-2, with 9 nucleotides matching TRBD1. J gave up 7 bases and V 6 bases, and 9 bases lay outside the gene matches. From germline, CDR1 is LGHNT and CDR2 FRNRAP. The CDR3 sequence is 14 residues long. The CDR3 nucleotides read TGTGCTAGTGGGCCGGGACAGGGTTTGCGTGGCTACACCTTC. The encoded protein is CASGPGQGLRGYTF.

The genes are TRBV2 and TRBJ2-3, with 7 nucleotides matching TRBD1. J lost 2 bases, V lost 5 bases, and 7 bases had no gene match. The CDR3 has 15 residues. Germline-derived CDR1 and CDR2 are SNHLY and FYNNEI. CDR3 DNA: TGTGCCAGCAGTAAGGACAGGAAAATCACAGATACGCAGTATTTT. Protein product: CASSKDRKITDTQYF. The whole variable domain, filled in from reference TRBV2 and TRBJ2-3, reads EPEVTQTPSHQVTQMGQEVILRCVPISNHLYFYWYRQILGQKVEFLVSFYNNEISEKSEIFDDQFSVERPDGSNFTLKIRSTKLEDSAMYFCASSKDRKITDTQYFGPGTRLTVL.

This clone appeared a few times. This CDR3 is CASSKVGTAGEQYF. The CDR3 nucleotides read TGTGCCAGCAGCAAAGTGGGCACGGCGGGGGAGCAGTACTTC. The chain joins TRBV14 to TRBJ2-7; maybe TRBD2 (6 bases). Trimming took off 5 bases at V and 7 bases at J, with 18 bases between the two ends. This CDR3 is built from 14 residues. The germline V gene encodes CDR1 SGHDN and CDR2 FVKESK. Variable domain in full (rest from reference TRBV14 and TRBJ2-7): EAGVTQFPSHSVIEKGQTVTLRCDPISGHDNLYWYRRVMGKEIKFLLHFVKESKQDESGMPNNRFLAERTGGTYSTLKVQPAELEDSGVYFCASSKVGTAGEQYFGPGTRLTVT.

This chain connects TRBV24-1 to TRBJ2-1; maybe TRBD2 (5 bases). Germline CDR1 reads KGHDR; CDR2 reads SFDVKD. V was cut by 4 bases and J by 7 bases, with 16 bases left in between. CDR3 size: 15 residues. In DNA, the CDR3 is TGTGCCACCAGTGAGGACGGACGGGGAATTAATGAGCAGTTCTTC. Amino acids: CATSEDGRGINEQFF.

The chain employs TRBV27 and TRBJ2-7; 9 nucleotides match TRBD1. In germline, CDR1 is MNHEY, CDR2 SMNVEV (reference sequence). Losses at the gene ends were 4 bases for V and 0 bases for J; bases not matched to a gene: 1. CDR3 length: 14 residues. The CDR3 loop reads CASSSQGASYEQYF. The DNA of the CDR3 is TGTGCCAGCAGTTCACAGGGGGCCTCCTACGAGCAGTACTTC.

The J gene is TRBJ1-5, the V gene TRBV12-3 or TRBV12-4; the D is unclear. V lost 6 bases and J 2 bases, leaving 8 bases between the germline ends. The CDR3 is 13 amino acids. As DNA, the CDR3 is TGTGCCAGCAGACCACTAGGCAATCAGCCCCAGCATTTT. The encoded protein is CASRPLGNQPQHF.

This clone was seen just once. The chain combines TRBV11-2 with TRBJ2-7, with TRBD2 identical over 9 bases. The junction had 5 bases not matched to a gene; V was cut back by 3 bases and J by 2 bases. Per the germline V gene, CDR1 is SGHAT and CDR2 is FQNNGV. This CDR3 comprises 15 residues. The CDR3 nucleotides read TGTGCCAGCAGCTTCAGCGGGAGGATCCCCTACGAGCAGTACTTC. This translates into CASSFSGRIPYEQYF.

The chain links TRBV9 to TRBJ2-7; D possibly corresponds to TRBD2 (5 bases). Per the germline V gene, CDR1 is SGDLS and CDR2 is YYNGEE. V lost 0 bases and J 6 bases, leaving 19 bases between the germline ends. The CDR3 extends over 16 amino acids. CDR3 region: CASSVGWASRSSEQYF. DNA for the CDR3: TGTGCCAGCAGCGTAGGGTGGGCTAGCAGGTCATCCGAGCAGTACTTC.

The chain joins TRBV3-1 (or the pseudogene TRBV3-2) to TRBJ1-1; possible D gene TRBD1, 5 bases. The length of the CDR3 is 13 residues. The V and J ends lost 5 bases and 7 bases respectively, with 14 bases between them. Germline V gene lookup returns CDR1 LGHDT and CDR2 YNNKEL (reference sequence). The CDR3 loop is CASSSRVWGEAFF. In DNA, the CDR3 is TGTGCCAGCAGCTCCAGGGTTTGGGGTGAAGCTTTCTTT.

The genes are TRBV5-1 and TRBJ2-3; TRBD2 aligns across 16 bases. Germline lookup yields CDR1 SGHRS and CDR2 YFSETQ. The CDR3 consists of 19 residues. Germline trimming cut 3 bases from V and 1 base from J; bases unmatched to any gene: 8. For the CDR3, the DNA is TGCGCCAGCAGCTCAACCGGGACTAGCGGGAGGGTAGGCACAGATACGCAGTATTTT. The encoded protein is CASSSTGTSGRVGTDTQYF.

V is TRBV27 and J is TRBJ2-7; 9 bases fit TRBD1. The CDR3 contains 15 residues. Trimming at V came to 5 bases and at J to 1 base, leaving 6 bases not matched to a gene. Germline lookup yields CDR1 MNHEY and CDR2 SMNVEV (reference sequence). CDR3 sequence (DNA): TGTGCCAGCAGTACCCGGACAGGGGAATCCTACGAGCAGTACTTC. This encodes CASSTRTGESYEQYF.

This clone showed up many times. The chain uses TRBV7-3 and TRBJ2-1; TRBD1 is a possible D gene (5 bases). The germline V and J ends were trimmed by 2 bases and 6 bases, with 17 bases remaining between them. The CDR3 consists of 16 residues. The V gene's germline CDR1 is SGHTA and CDR2 FQGTGA. DNA for the CDR3: TGTGCCAGCAGCTTATCGGTAGGGGTGGGCATCAATGAGCAGTTCTTC. The encoded protein is CASSLSVGVGINEQFF.

The chain employs TRBV30 and TRBJ1-2; TRBD1 might be the D (6 bases). Trimming shortened V by 2 bases and J by 4 bases, and 11 bases separated the two germline ends. Germline CDR1 reads GTSNPN; CDR2 reads SVGIG (reference sequence). The CDR3 runs to 13 residues. CDR3 loop: CAWSTGSTYGYTF. The CDR3 DNA is TGTGCCTGGAGTACAGGGTCGACCTATGGCTACACCTTC.

This chain uses TRBV2 with TRBJ1-4; a possible D gene is TRBD1 (5 bases). This CDR3 is 15 amino acids long. In germline, CDR1 is SNHLY, CDR2 FYNNEI. The V and J ends lost 6 bases and 3 bases respectively, with 14 bases between them. CDR3 protein: CASRRAGQPNEKLFF. For the CDR3, the DNA is TGTGCCAGCAGAAGGGCAGGGCAACCTAATGAAAAACTGTTTTTT.

The chain links TRBV6-5 to TRBJ2-2, with a tentative D call TRBD1 (6 bases). Trimming cost V 5 bases and J 6 bases, with 16 bases left between them. The CDR3 contains 15 residues. Germline V gene sequence: CDR1 MNHEY, CDR2 SVGAGI. The DNA for the CDR3 is TGTGCCAGCAGTCACCACCGGGCAGGGGCCGGGGAGCTGTTTTTT. It is translated as CASSHHRAGAGELFF.

The V call is TRBV6-5, the J call TRBJ2-7, with TRBD2 identical over 13 bases. V lost 6 bases and J lost 3; bases outside the gene matches: 5. CDR1 is MNHEY, CDR2 SVGAGI, per germline. This CDR3 contains 15 residues. CDR3 in amino acids: CASSQGLAGLYEQYF. DNA for the CDR3: TGTGCCAGCAGCCAGGGACTAGCGGGACTCTACGAGCAGTACTTC.

The chain joins TRBV30 to TRBJ1-2; 12 positions agree with TRBD1. The ends lost 3 bases at V and 9 bases at J; junction bases unmatched: 5. The CDR3 has 13 amino acids. From germline, CDR1 is GTSNPN and CDR2 SVGIG (reference sequence). CDR3 nucleotide sequence: TGTGCCTGGAGACCGGGACAGGGGGCCCGCTACACCTTC. Translated, it gives CAWRPGQGARYTF.

The V gene is TRBV6-5, the J gene TRBJ1-3; TRBD1 might be the D (5 bases). Trimming took off 8 bases at V and 0 bases at J, with 11 bases between the two ends. From germline, CDR1 is MNHEY and CDR2 SVGAGI. The CDR3 sequence is 14 residues long. The CDR3 sequence: CASSDSRSGNTIYF. In DNA, the CDR3 is TGTGCCAGCTCTGACAGTCGCTCTGGAAACACCATATATTTT.

This sequence joins TRBV11-2 and TRBJ2-1; D is ambiguous. Per the germline V gene, CDR1 is SGHAT and CDR2 is FQNNGV. Between the trimmed V and J ends, which lost 2 bases and 15 bases, there was a span of 14 bases. The CDR3 extends over 12 amino acids. The CDR3 region has the DNA TGTGCCAGCAGCTTATCGTCACGGAGACTGTTCTTC. Protein: CASSLSSRRLFF.

The chain combines TRBV5-4 with TRBJ1-6, with D tentatively TRBD1 (6 bases). Germline V gene lookup returns CDR1 SGHNT and CDR2 YYREEE (reference sequence). The CDR3 contains 14 residues. The V gene lost 4 bases and the J gene lost 10 bases, with 15 bases spanning the gap. The CDR3 reads CASSDRDIESPLHF. CDR3 nucleotides: TGTGCCAGCAGCGATCGGGACATAGAATCACCCCTCCACTTT.

Here the CDR3 reads CSASSSGRINEQFF. CDR3 bases: TGCAGTGCTAGTTCCAGCGGGAGAATCAATGAGCAGTTCTTC. This chain joins TRBV20-1 and TRBJ2-1; 8 positions agree with TRBD2. Germline-derived CDR1 and CDR2 are DFQATT and SNEGSKA (reference sequence). J gave up 6 bases and V 3 bases, and 7 bases lay outside the gene matches. CDR3 length: 14 residues.

The J gene is TRBJ2-7, the V gene TRBV2; D possibly corresponds to TRBD1 (5 bases). The germline CDR1 and CDR2 sequences are SNHLY and FYNNEI. V dropped 6 bases and J dropped 2 bases, with 14 bases sitting between them. The CDR3 contains 14 residues. The CDR3 is CASRPTTETYEQYF. In nucleotides, the CDR3 is TGTGCCAGCAGACCAACGACAGAAACCTACGAGCAGTACTTC.

The CDR3 sequence: CASSLARQGGNTIYF. The CDR3 nucleotides are TGCGCCAGCAGCTTGGCCAGACAGGGCGGAAACACCATATATTTT. V usage is TRBV5-1 and J usage is TRBJ1-3, with 7 nucleotides matching TRBD1. This CDR3 has 15 residues. With 0 bases clipped from V and 4 bases from J, the junction kept 4 bases outside the gene matches. Per germline, CDR1 SGHRS and CDR2 YFSETQ.

V is TRBV3-1 (or the pseudogene TRBV3-2) and J is TRBJ2-7, with TRBD2 identical over 8 bases. Germline values: CDR1 LGHDT, CDR2 YNNKEL (reference sequence). Trimming at V came to 2 bases and at J to 2 bases, leaving 8 bases not matched to a gene. This CDR3 is 16 amino acids long. In DNA, the CDR3 is TGTGCCAGCAGCCAACCCAGCGGGAGTAACCCCTACGAGCAGTACTTC. Translated: CASSQPSGSNPYEQYF.

The CDR3, as DNA: TGTGCCTGGAGTTACAGGGGCGCCGCCCGCGAGCAGTACTTC. This gives the protein CAWSYRGAAREQYF. The chain links TRBV30 to TRBJ2-7, with 7 bases aligning to TRBD1. Germline lookup yields CDR1 GTSNPN and CDR2 SVGIG (reference sequence). Germline trimming cut 2 bases from V and 6 bases from J; bases unmatched to any gene: 10. The CDR3 contains 14 residues.

The J gene is TRBJ2-2, the V gene TRBV28; 9 bases line up with TRBD2. This CDR3 is 16 amino acids long. Unmatched junction bases numbered 9, after V lost 5 bases and J lost 5 bases. From germline, CDR1 is MDHEN and CDR2 SYDVKM. The CDR3 DNA sequence: TGTGCCAGCAGTCTAGGGCTAGCGGGAAGTACCGGGGAGCTGTTTTTT. This encodes CASSLGLAGSTGELFF.